The source of this TCR beta chain is a study of blood T cell repertoires in COVID-19. Overall study context: Sites in the United States, Italy and Spain provided acute and convalescent COVID-19 samples. T cells, B-cell-depleted T cells, or PBMCs provided the cDNA or gDNA that served as material.

The V gene end was trimmed by 0 bases and the J gene end by 0 bases; junction bases not matched to a gene: 5. The CDR3 covers 18 residues. CDR1 SGDLS and CDR2 YYNGEE come from the germline V gene. Authors' methods: How many nucleated cells were present was estimated from reference gene primer amplification. Assay: immunoSEQ multiplex PCR; the TCRdb copy retains only in-frame clones and omits some. V and J calls and clone size are those listed in that table; D and trimming were worked out from the DNA. The data contain 30,000 to 45,000 clones, about 87% of them singletons. The sequenced sample consisted of peripheral blood. This TCR was sampled from a human donor in a cohort sampled during active COVID-19. The chain couples TRBV9 to TRBJ2-3, with 12 bases fitting TRBD2. The CDR3 coding sequence is TGTGCCAGCAGCGTAGCACTAGCGGGGGGCCCAAGCACAGATACGCAGTATTTT. Protein: CASSVALAGGPSTDTQYF.